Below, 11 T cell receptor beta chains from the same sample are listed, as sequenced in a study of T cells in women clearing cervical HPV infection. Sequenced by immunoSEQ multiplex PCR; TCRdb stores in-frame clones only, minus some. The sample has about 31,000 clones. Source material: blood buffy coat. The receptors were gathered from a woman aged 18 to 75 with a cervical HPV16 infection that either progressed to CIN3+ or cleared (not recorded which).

The DNA read from the CDR3 is TGTGCCAGCAGCCGGATCTCGGGACTGCTCACAGATACG. Translated: CASSRISGLLTDT. The entire CDR3 sequence reads CASSRISGLLTDTQYF. The chain combines TRBV6-2 or TRBV6-3 with TRBJ2-3; possibly TRBD2 for D (6 bases). With the read ending 3 residues before the CDR3 end, the germline J gene is used to fill in that end. Germline values: CDR1 MNHEY, CDR2 SVGEGT. Trimming left V 6 bases short and J 2 bases short, with 18 bases between. The CDR3 runs to 16 residues.

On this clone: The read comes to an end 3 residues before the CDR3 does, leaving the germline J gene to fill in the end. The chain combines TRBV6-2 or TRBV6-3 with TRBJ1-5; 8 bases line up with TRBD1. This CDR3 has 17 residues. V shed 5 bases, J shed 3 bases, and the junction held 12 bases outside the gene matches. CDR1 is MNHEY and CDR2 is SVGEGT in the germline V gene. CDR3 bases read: TGTGCCAGCAGTCCCCGCCGGACAGGGACAGTCAATCAGCCC. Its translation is CASSPRRTGTVNQP. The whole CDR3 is CASSPRRTGTVNQPQHF.

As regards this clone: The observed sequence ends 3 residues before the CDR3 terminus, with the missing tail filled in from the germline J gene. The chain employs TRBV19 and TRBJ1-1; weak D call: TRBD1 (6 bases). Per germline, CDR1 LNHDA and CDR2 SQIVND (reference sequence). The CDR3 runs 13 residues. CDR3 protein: CASNPTGGGYAFF. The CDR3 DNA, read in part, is TGTGCCTCCAATCCGACTGGTGGGGGCTAT.

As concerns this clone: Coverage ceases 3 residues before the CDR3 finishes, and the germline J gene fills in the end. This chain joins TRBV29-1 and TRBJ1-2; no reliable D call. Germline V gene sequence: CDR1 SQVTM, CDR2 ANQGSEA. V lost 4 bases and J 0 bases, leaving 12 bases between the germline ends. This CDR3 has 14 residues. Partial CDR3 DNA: TGCAGCGTTGTTTCGGGTGGAGCTAACTATGGC. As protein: CSVVSGGANYG. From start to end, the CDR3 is CSVVSGGANYGYTF.

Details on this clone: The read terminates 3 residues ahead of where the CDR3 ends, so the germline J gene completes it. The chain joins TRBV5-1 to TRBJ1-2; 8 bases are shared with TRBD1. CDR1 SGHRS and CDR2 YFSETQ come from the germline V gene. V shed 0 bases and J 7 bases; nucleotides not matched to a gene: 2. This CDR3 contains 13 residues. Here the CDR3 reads CASSLDRGFGYTF. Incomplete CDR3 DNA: TGCGCCAGCAGCTTGGACAGGGGGTTTGGC.

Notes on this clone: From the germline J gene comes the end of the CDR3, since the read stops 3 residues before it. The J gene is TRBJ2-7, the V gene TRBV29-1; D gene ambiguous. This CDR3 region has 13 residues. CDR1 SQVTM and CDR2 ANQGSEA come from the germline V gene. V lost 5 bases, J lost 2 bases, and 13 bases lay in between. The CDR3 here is CSVLSPVAYEQYF. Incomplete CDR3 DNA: TGCAGCGTTCTGTCCCCTGTTGCCTACGAG.

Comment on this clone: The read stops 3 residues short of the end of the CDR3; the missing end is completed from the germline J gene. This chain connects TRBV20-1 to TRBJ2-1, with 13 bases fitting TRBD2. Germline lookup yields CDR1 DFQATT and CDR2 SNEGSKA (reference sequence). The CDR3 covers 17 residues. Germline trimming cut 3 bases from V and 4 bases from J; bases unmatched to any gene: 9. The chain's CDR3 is CSASGLAGVKSYNEQFF. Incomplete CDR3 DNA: TGCAGTGCTAGCGGACTAGCGGGAGTAAAGAGTTACAATGAG.

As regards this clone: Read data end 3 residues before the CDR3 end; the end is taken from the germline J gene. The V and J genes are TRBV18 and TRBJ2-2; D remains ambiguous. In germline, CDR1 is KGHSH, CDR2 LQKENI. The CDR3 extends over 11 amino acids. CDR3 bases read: TGTGCCAGCTCACCAGAAAAAGGG. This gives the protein CASSPEKG. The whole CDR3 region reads CASSPEKGLFF.

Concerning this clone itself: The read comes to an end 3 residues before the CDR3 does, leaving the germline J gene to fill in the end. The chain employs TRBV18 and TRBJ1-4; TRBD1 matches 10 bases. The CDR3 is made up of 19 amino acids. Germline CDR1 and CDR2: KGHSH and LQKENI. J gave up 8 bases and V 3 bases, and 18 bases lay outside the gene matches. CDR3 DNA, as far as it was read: TGTGCCAGCTCACCCCTACCCGGGACAGGGGCCGGGGGGATCGAAAAA. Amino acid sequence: CASSPLPGTGAGGIEK. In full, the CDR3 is CASSPLPGTGAGGIEKLFF.

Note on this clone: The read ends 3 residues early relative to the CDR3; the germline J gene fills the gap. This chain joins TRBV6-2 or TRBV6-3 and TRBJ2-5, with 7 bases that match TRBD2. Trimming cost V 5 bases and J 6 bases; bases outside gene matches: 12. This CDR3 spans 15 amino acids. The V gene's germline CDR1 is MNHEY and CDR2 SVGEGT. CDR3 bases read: TGTGCCAGCAGTCCAGCGGGGTGGGGGGGAAAGACC. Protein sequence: CASSPAGWGGKT. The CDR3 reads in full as CASSPAGWGGKTQYF.

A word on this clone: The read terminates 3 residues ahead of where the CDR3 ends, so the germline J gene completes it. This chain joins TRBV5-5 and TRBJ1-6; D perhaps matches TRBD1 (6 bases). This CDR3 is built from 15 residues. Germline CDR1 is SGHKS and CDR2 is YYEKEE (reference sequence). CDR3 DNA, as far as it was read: TGTGCCAGCAGCTCCTACTTCGAGGGGGAAGGGGCC. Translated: CASSSYFEGEGA. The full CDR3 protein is CASSSYFEGEGALHF.